This T cell receptor beta chain was sequenced for a study of shared clonotypes between healthy human individuals. For each subset, genomic DNA was distributed in equal portions over several immunoSEQ plates. The data were produced by immunoSEQ multiplex PCR, yet TCRdb's version contains in-frame clones alone and is incomplete. The sample lists under 1,100,000 clones, 78% occurring once. Comment on this clone: Its cognate antigen is unknown.

General study points: Larger richness was generally estimated for naive than memory subsets.

This TCR derives from a man aged 18 to 29 in good health. Some clones in this sample may be carry-over from other donors' samples. The material sequenced was memory CD4+ T cells from PBMCs. As to subset: CD45RA-negative fraction.

The CDR3 nucleotides are TGTGCCAGCAGTCGGGGGACGGAGACCCAGTACTTC. It encodes CASSRGTETQYF. The chain is built from TRBV2 and TRBJ2-5; tentative D call: TRBD2 (6 bases). The CDR3 loop spans 12 amino acids. Germline lookup yields CDR1 SNHLY and CDR2 FYNNEI. V dropped 5 bases and J dropped 5 bases, with 9 bases sitting between them.